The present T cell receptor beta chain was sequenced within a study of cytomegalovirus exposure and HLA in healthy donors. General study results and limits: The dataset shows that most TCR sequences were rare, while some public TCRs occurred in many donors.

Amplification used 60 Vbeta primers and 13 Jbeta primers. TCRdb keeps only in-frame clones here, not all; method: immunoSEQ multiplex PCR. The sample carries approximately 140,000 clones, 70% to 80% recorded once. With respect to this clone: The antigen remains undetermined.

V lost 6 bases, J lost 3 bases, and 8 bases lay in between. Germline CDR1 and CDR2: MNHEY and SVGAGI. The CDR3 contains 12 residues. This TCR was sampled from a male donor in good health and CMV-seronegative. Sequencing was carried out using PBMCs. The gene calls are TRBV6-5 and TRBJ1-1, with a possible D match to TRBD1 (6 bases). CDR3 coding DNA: TGTGCCAGCAGCGACAGGTACACTGAAGCTTTCTTT. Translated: CASSDRYTEAFF.